This entry concerns a single T cell receptor (beta chain). What this receptor recognizes is not known. The junction and the germline gene differ at one end; a read error may be behind it. Reading from cysteine to phenylalanine, the CDR3 counts 12 amino acids. Only the CDR3 region is kept as DNA, spanning 36 bases read in frame from base 1. Expansion of CD8+CD57+ cells had been shown by flow cytometry in the patients chosen for sequencing. Severe acquired aplastic anemia was diagnosed in all patients according to International Study of Aplastic Anemia and Agranulocytosis and Camitta criteria. At the time blood was sampled, none of the patients had received any therapy. TCR repertoires of sorted CD4+ and CD8+ blood T cells from severe aplastic anemia patients and healthy subjects were deep-sequenced in the study. In the USA, patient enrollment took place under clinicaltrials.gov protocols 00001620, 01623167, 00001397, 00071045, 00081523 and 00961064. Ficoll-Paque density gradient centrifugation was used to isolate peripheral blood mononuclear cells. Before DNA extraction, CD4+ and CD8+ T cells were sorted by FACS or by magnetic beads.

This entry belongs to a study of CD8+CD57+ T cells in acquired aplastic anemia (dated by TCRdb to 2016 to 2019). Describing the broader study: DNA extracted from sorted CD4+ and CD8+ cells had a mean of about 3.2 ug, with a range of roughly 0.18 to 27.4 ug. A CD8+CD57+ expansion meant a frequency higher than the mean frequency seen in healthy subjects. Study-wide findings and limitations: About 28 CD8+ CDR3 sequences were found in both patients and controls but appeared to be highly expressed in patients and within the immunodominant clones of the patients. Between patients and healthy controls, no significant difference in CD8+ Simpson's diversity was found (P=0.060).

TCR beta VDJ combination and CDR3 sequence profiling used genomic DNA as the template. TCR repertoire sequencing was run on an Illumina HiSeq 2000. For the original study's pipeline: TRBV/TRBJ rearrangement plots, CDR3 size and DJ length profiles, and Simpson's diversity index were used to evaluate the repertoires. The most abundant DNA sequence in the deep sequencing data was defined as the immunodominant clone. CDR3 amino acid sequences were checked for sharing across subjects and were also compared against the VDJdb database and published repertoires. The raw public reads went through TCRdb reprocessing: fastp at Q25, MiXCR clone calling, in-frame beta chains kept. Rows are unified per CDR3 protein, each entry keeping the most common DNA and genes. The V and J calls were not made by the authors but by TCRdb's processing. Counted in this sample were about 200,000 distinct CDR3 sequences; roughly 50% of them appeared once. Jointly, the top ten make up about 20% of the sample.

The rearranged segments are TRBV12-3 or TRBV12-4 and TRBJ2-7; the D gene lacks a confident call. Sequencing was done on a sample of sorted CD4+, CD8+, or CD8+CD57+ T cells (not recorded which) from PBMCs. The sequence was obtained from a human donor with aplastic anemia. The nucleotide sequence is given as TGCCGATGGTGCCCAAGCACCTACGAGCAGTACTTC. It is translated as CRWCPSTYEQYF.